Listed below are T cell receptor beta chains from one sample, sequenced in a study of glioma-infiltrating T cells after dendritic cell vaccination. Assay used: immunoSEQ multiplex PCR; TCRdb lists only in-frame clones, some missing. This sample has around 100,000 clones, with roughly four fifths found just once. The input for sequencing was blood, taken after dendritic cell vaccination. The receptors originated from a human donor with glioblastoma. Both conserved end residues are part of each CDR3. Fields, in order: V gene, clone size, D gene, J gene, CDR3 protein, CDR3 DNA. A D gene is named only where the DNA matches it firmly. The size field is filled for only some rows; it gives once, few, many or a size class.

v_call: TRBV6-5; clone_size: -; d_call: -; j_call: TRBJ2-7; cdr3_aa: CASRTSDSLYEQYF; cdr3_nt: TGTGCCAGCAGGACTTCGGACTCCCTCTACGAGCAGTACTTC
v_call: TRBV27; clone_size: -; d_call: TRBD2; j_call: TRBJ2-2; cdr3_aa: CASTLAGHLINTGELFF; cdr3_nt: TGTGCCAGCACCCTAGCGGGGCACCTCATAAACACCGGGGAGCTGTTTTTT
v_call: TRBV7-9; clone_size: -; d_call: -; j_call: TRBJ1-2; cdr3_aa: CASSFSNLLSGNYGYTF; cdr3_nt: TGTGCCAGCAGCTTCTCAAACCTCCTCAGCGGTAACTATGGCTACACCTTC
v_call: TRBV9; clone_size: -; d_call: TRBD1; j_call: TRBJ1-1; cdr3_aa: CASSTGDRLNTEAFF; cdr3_nt: TGTGCCAGCAGCACGGGGGACAGGCTGAACACTGAAGCTTTCTTT
v_call: TRBV29-1; clone_size: -; d_call: TRBD2; j_call: TRBJ2-5; cdr3_aa: CSVERSLAGGSQETQYF; cdr3_nt: TGCAGCGTTGAAAGGAGTCTAGCGGGGGGCAGCCAAGAGACCCAGTACTTC
v_call: TRBV5-1; clone_size: -; d_call: -; j_call: TRBJ1-1; cdr3_aa: CASSLVGGKNTEAFF; cdr3_nt: TGCGCCAGCAGCTTGGTGGGAGGGAAGAACACTGAAGCTTTCTTT
v_call: TRBV2; clone_size: -; d_call: -; j_call: TRBJ2-1; cdr3_aa: CASSVEGTYNEQFF; cdr3_nt: TGTGCCAGCAGTGTGGAGGGTACTTACAATGAGCAGTTCTTC
v_call: TRBV9; clone_size: -; d_call: -; j_call: TRBJ2-5; cdr3_aa: CASSVAGQETQYF; cdr3_nt: TGTGCCAGCAGCGTAGCCGGCCAAGAGACCCAGTACTTC
v_call: TRBV6-6; clone_size: -; d_call: TRBD1; j_call: TRBJ1-5; cdr3_aa: CASRGQDNQPQHF; cdr3_nt: TGTGCCAGCCGAGGACAGGACAATCAGCCCCAGCATTTT
v_call: TRBV5-4; clone_size: -; d_call: TRBD1; j_call: TRBJ2-5; cdr3_aa: CASSPGAGQVVETQYF; cdr3_nt: TGTGCCAGCAGCCCCGGGGCCGGACAGGTAGTGGAGACCCAGTACTTC
v_call: TRBV5-1; clone_size: -; d_call: -; j_call: TRBJ2-1; cdr3_aa: CASSLGQTYNEQFF; cdr3_nt: TGCGCCAGCAGCTTAGGACAGACCTACAATGAGCAGTTCTTC
v_call: TRBV19; clone_size: -; d_call: -; j_call: TRBJ1-1; cdr3_aa: CASGGTEAFF; cdr3_nt: TGTGCCAGTGGGGGGACTGAAGCTTTCTTT
v_call: TRBV9; clone_size: -; d_call: TRBD1; j_call: TRBJ1-2; cdr3_aa: CASSVAGTGVYGYTF; cdr3_nt: TGTGCCAGCAGCGTAGCCGGGACAGGGGTCTATGGCTACACCTTC
v_call: TRBV16; clone_size: -; d_call: -; j_call: TRBJ2-3; cdr3_aa: CASSQRRGAAGDTQYF; cdr3_nt: TGTGCCAGCAGCCAACGACGCGGGGCGGCGGGAGATACGCAGTATTTT
v_call: TRBV7-6; clone_size: -; d_call: -; j_call: TRBJ1-1; cdr3_aa: CASTGGGGKGAAEAFF; cdr3_nt: TGTGCCAGCACCGGAGGGGGGGGAAAAGGAGCCGCTGAAGCTTTCTTT
v_call: TRBV7-3; clone_size: few; d_call: -; j_call: TRBJ1-3; cdr3_aa: CASSLGGDTIYF; cdr3_nt: TGTGCCAGCAGCTTAGGGGGCGACACCATATATTTT
v_call: TRBV5-4; clone_size: -; d_call: -; j_call: TRBJ2-5; cdr3_aa: CASSAKGQQETQYF; cdr3_nt: TGTGCCAGCAGCGCAAAGGGACAACAAGAGACCCAGTACTTC
v_call: TRBV6-1; clone_size: -; d_call: TRBD1; j_call: TRBJ1-4; cdr3_aa: CASSRTGENEKLFF; cdr3_nt: TGTGCCAGCAGCCGGACAGGGGAAAATGAAAAACTGTTTTTT
v_call: TRBV11-2; clone_size: -; d_call: -; j_call: TRBJ1-5; cdr3_aa: CASTEKAAAQHF; cdr3_nt: TGTGCCAGCACTGAAAAGGCCGCGGCCCAGCATTTT
v_call: TRBV5-6; clone_size: -; d_call: TRBD1; j_call: TRBJ1-4; cdr3_aa: CASSRTGNNEKLFF; cdr3_nt: TGTGCCAGCAGCCGGACAGGGAATAATGAAAAACTGTTTTTT
v_call: TRBV5-6; clone_size: -; d_call: TRBD1; j_call: TRBJ2-7; cdr3_aa: CASSFGTGVSSEQYF; cdr3_nt: TGTGCCAGCAGCTTCGGGACAGGGGTGTCGAGCGAGCAGTACTTC
v_call: TRBV19; clone_size: few; d_call: -; j_call: TRBJ1-1; cdr3_aa: CASSIDHGEAFF; cdr3_nt: TGTGCCAGTAGTATAGATCACGGGGAAGCTTTCTTT
v_call: TRBV12-5; clone_size: -; d_call: TRBD2; j_call: TRBJ2-2; cdr3_aa: CASGASGTRGTGELFF; cdr3_nt: TGTGCTAGTGGTGCCTCCGGGACTAGGGGCACCGGGGAGCTGTTTTTT
v_call: TRBV6-6; clone_size: -; d_call: -; j_call: TRBJ1-3; cdr3_aa: CASLFPGTSGNTIYF; cdr3_nt: TGTGCCAGCCTATTCCCGGGAACTTCTGGAAACACCATATATTTT
v_call: TRBV6-5; clone_size: -; d_call: -; j_call: TRBJ2-7; cdr3_aa: CASSYLNSYEQYF; cdr3_nt: TGTGCCAGCAGTTATCTAAACTCCTACGAGCAGTACTTC
v_call: TRBV15; clone_size: -; d_call: TRBD1; j_call: TRBJ1-2; cdr3_aa: CATSRDWGTGDGYTF; cdr3_nt: TGTGCCACCAGCAGAGATTGGGGGACAGGGGATGGCTACACCTTC
v_call: TRBV7-3; clone_size: -; d_call: TRBD1; j_call: TRBJ2-5; cdr3_aa: CASSSDREETQYF; cdr3_nt: TGTGCCAGCAGCTCGGACAGGGAAGAGACCCAGTACTTC
v_call: TRBV5-1; clone_size: few; d_call: -; j_call: TRBJ1-3; cdr3_aa: CASSQGTFLSSGNTIYF; cdr3_nt: TGCGCCAGCAGCCAGGGGACCTTCCTAAGCTCTGGAAACACCATATATTTT
v_call: TRBV29-1; clone_size: -; d_call: -; j_call: TRBJ2-7; cdr3_aa: CSVYVEAYEQYF; cdr3_nt: TGCAGCGTTTATGTCGAGGCCTACGAGCAGTACTTC
v_call: TRBV4-2; clone_size: -; d_call: TRBD2; j_call: TRBJ2-2; cdr3_aa: CASSQVFGVRGLDTGELFF; cdr3_nt: TGTGCCAGCAGCCAAGTCTTCGGCGTGCGGGGGTTGGATACCGGGGAGCTGTTTTTT
v_call: TRBV4-2; clone_size: -; d_call: TRBD1; j_call: TRBJ2-6; cdr3_aa: CASSQGETGGFEAGANVLTF; cdr3_nt: TGTGCCAGCAGCCAAGGGGAGACAGGGGGCTTCGAGGCTGGGGCCAACGTCCTGACTTTC